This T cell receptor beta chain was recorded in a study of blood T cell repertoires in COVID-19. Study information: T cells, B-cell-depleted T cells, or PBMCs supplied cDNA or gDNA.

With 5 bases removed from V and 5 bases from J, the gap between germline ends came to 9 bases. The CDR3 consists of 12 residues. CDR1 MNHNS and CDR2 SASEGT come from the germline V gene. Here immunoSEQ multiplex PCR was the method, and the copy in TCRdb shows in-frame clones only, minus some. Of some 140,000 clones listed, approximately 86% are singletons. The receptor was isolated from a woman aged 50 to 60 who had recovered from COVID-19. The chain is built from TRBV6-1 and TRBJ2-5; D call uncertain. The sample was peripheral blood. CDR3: CASSPRRETQYF. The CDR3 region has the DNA TGTGCCAGCAGTCCCCGGCGGGAGACCCAGTACTTC.